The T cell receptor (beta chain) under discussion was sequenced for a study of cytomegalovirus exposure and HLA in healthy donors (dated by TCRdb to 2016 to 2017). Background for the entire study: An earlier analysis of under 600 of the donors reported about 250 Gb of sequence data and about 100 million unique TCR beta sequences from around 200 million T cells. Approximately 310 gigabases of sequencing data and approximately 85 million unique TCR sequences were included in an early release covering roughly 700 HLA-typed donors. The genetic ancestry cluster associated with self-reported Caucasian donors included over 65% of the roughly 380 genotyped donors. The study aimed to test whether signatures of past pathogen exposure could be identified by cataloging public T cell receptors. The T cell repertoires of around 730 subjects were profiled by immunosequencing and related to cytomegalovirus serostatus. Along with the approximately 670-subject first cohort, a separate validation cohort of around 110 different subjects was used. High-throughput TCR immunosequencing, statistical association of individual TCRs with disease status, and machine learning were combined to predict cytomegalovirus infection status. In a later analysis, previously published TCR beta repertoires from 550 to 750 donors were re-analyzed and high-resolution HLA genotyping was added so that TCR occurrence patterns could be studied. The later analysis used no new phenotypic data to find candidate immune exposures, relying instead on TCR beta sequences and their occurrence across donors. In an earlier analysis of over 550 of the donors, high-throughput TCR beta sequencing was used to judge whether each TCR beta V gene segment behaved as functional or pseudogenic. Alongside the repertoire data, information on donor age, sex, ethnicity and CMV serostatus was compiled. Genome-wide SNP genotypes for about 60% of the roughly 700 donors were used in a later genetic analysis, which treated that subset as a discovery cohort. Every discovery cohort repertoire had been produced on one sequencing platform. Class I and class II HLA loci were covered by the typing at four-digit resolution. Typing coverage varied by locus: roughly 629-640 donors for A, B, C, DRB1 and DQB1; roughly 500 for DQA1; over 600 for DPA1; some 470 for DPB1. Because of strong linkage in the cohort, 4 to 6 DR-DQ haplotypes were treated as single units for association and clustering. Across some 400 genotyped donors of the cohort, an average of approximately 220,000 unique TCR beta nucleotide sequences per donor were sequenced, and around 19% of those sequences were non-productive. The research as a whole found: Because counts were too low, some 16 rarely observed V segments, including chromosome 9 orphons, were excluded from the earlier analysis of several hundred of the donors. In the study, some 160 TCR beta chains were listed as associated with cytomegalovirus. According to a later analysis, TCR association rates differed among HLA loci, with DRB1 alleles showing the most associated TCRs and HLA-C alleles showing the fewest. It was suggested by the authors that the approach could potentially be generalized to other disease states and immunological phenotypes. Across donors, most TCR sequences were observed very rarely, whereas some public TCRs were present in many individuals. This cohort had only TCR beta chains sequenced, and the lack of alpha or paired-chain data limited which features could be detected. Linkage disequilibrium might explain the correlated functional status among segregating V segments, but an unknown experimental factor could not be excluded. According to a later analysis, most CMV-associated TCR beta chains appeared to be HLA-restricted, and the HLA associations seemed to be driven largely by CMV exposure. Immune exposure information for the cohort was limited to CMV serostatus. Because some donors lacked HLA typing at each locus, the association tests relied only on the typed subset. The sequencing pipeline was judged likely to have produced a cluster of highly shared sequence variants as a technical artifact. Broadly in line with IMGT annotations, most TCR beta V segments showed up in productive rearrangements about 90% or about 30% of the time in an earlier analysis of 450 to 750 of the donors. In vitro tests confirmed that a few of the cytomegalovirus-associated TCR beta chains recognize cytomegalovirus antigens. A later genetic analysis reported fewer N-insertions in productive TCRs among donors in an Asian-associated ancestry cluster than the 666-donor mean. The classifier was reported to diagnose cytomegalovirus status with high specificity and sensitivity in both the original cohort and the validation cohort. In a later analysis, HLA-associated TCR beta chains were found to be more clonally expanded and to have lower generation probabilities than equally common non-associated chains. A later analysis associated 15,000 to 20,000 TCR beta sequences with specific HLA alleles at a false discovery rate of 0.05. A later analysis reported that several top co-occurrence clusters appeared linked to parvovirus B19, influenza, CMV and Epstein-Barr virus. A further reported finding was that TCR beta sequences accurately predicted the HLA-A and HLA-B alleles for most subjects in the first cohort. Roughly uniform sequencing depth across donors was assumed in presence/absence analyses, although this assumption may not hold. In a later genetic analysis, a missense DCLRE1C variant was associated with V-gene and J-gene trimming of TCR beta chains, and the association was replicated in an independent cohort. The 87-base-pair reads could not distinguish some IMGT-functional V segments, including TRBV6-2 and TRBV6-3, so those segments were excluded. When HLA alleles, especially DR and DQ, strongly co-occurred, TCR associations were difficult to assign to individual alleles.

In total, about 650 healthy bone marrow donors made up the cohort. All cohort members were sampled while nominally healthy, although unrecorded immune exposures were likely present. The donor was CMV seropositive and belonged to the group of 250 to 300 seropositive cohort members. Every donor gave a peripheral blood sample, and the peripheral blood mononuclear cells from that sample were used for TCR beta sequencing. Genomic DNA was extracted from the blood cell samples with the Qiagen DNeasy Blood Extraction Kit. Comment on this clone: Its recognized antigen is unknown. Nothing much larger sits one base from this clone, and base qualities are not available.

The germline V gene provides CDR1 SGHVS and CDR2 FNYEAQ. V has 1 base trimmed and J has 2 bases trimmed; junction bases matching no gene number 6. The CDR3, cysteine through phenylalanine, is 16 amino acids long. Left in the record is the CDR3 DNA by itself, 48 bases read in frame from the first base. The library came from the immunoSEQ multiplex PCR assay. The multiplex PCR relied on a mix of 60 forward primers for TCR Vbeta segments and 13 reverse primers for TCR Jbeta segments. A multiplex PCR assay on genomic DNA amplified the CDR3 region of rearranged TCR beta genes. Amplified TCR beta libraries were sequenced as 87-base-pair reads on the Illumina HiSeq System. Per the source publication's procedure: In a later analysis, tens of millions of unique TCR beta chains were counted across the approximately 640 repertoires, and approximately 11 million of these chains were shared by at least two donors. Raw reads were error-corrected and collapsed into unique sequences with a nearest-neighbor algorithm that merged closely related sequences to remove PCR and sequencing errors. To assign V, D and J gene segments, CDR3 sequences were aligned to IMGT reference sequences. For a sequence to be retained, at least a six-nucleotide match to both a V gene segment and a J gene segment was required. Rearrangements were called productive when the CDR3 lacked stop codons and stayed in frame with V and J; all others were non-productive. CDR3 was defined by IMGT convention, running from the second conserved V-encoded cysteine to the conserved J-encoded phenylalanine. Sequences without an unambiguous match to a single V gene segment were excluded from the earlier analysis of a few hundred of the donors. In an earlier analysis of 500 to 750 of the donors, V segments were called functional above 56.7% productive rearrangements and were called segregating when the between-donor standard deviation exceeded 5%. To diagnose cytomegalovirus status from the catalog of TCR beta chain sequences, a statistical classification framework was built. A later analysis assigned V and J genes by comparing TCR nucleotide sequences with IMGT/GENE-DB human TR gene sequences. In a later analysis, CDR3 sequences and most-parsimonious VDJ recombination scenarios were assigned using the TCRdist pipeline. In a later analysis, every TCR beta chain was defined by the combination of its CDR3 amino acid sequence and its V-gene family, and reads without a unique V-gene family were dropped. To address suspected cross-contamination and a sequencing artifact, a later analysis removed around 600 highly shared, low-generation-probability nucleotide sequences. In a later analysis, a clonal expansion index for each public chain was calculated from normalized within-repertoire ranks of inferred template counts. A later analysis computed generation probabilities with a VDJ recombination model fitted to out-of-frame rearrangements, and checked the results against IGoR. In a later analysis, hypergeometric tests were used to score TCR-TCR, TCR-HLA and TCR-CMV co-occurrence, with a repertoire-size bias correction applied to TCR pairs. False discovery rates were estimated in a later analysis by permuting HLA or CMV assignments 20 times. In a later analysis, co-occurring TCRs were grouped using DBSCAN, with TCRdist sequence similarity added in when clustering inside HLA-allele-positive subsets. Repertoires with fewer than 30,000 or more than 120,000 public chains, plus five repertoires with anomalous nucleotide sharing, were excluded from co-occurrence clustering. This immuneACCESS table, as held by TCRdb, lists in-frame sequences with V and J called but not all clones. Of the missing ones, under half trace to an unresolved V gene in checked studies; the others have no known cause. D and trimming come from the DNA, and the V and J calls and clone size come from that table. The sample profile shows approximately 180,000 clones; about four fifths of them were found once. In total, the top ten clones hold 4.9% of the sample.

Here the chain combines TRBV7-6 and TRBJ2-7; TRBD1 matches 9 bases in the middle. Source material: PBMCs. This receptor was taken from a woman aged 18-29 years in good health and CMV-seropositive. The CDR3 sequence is CASSLVGQGGPYEQYF. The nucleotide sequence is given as TGTGCCAGCAGCTTAGTGGGACAGGGTGGACCCTACGAGCAGTACTTC. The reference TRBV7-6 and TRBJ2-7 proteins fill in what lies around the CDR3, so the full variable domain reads GAGVSQSPRYKVTKRGQDVALRCDPISGHVSLYWYRQALGQGPEFLTYFNYEAQQDKSGLPNDRFSAERPEGSISTLTIQRTEQRDSAMYRCASSLVGQGGPYEQYFGPGTRLTVT.